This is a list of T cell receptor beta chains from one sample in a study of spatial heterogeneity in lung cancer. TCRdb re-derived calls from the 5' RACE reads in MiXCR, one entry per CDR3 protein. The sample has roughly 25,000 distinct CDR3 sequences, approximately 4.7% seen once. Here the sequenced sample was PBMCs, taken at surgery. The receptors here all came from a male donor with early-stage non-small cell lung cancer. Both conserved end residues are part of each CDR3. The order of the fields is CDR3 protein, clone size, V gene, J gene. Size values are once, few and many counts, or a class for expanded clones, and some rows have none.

CASTTGTGVDEQYF,many,TRBV28,TRBJ2-7
CATSEPGSTKPQHF,many,TRBV24-1,TRBJ1-5
CATSGLGETQYF,many,TRBV5-1,TRBJ2-5
CASSGSRGETF,few,TRBV2,TRBJ1-2
CSAISAGEETQYF,many,TRBV20-1,TRBJ2-5
CASLGQTNTGELFF,many,TRBV25-1,TRBJ2-2
CASSFGYQPQHF,many,TRBV28,TRBJ1-5
CASSVQGSNQPQHF,many,TRBV2,TRBJ1-5
CASSEARVMNTEAFF,many,TRBV2,TRBJ1-1
CASSLLIGTRNTGELFF,many,TRBV7-2,TRBJ2-2
CASIHPLGSQRAFF,few,TRBV27,TRBJ1-1
CASSLTGADTQYF,many,TRBV18,TRBJ2-3
CASRDGGEGTDTQYF,many,TRBV6-2/TRBV6-3,TRBJ2-3
CSVAEGSSGNTIYF,many,TRBV29-1,TRBJ1-3
CASSYPSGYRRGELFF,many,TRBV6-2/TRBV6-3,TRBJ2-2
CASSLSGGLSETQYF,many,TRBV6-1,TRBJ2-5
CASSVAMGEQFF,many,TRBV9,TRBJ2-1
CASSSGGGAVNEKLFF,many,TRBV4-3,TRBJ1-4
CASSLRVSLNTEAFF,many,TRBV27,TRBJ1-1
CATSDSRGLLYEQYF,many,TRBV24-1,TRBJ2-7
CSAPGTSGSENTGELFF,medium-sized,TRBV20-1,TRBJ2-2
CASMEGGNWANVLTF,many,TRBV6-5,TRBJ2-6
CAWSPGGYGYTF,many,TRBV30,TRBJ1-2
CSVEPIQGARGYTF,many,TRBV29-1,TRBJ1-2
CASSQDGGPGRTQYF,many,TRBV14,TRBJ2-5
CASGEDGPTDTQYF,NA,TRBV28,TRBJ2-3
CSASPGQLNEKLFF,many,TRBV20-1,TRBJ1-4
CASSQDWRPAGEQFF,many,TRBV4-3,TRBJ2-1
CASSVGDRETGELFF,many,TRBV9,TRBJ2-2
CASSLRTGAGGVGGELFF,many,TRBV5-1,TRBJ2-2
CASSSPPQGNSPLHF,many,TRBV6-2/TRBV6-3,TRBJ1-6
CASSLDRSSGNTIYF,many,TRBV7-6,TRBJ1-3
CASHPSGGSSYEQYF,medium-sized,TRBV10-3,TRBJ2-7
CASSPEGVAGYNEQFF,many,TRBV11-2,TRBJ2-1
CASSQSGLAGSGELFF,many,TRBV11-3,TRBJ2-2
CASSSTGAYYNSPLHF,many,TRBV5-1,TRBJ1-6
CAISGSDSPLHF,many,TRBV7-9,TRBJ1-6
CSARLAGGGHLF,many,TRBV20-1,TRBJ2-1
CASSFTRLAGGTDTQYF,many,TRBV11-2,TRBJ2-3
CASSLDGQRETQYF,many,TRBV5-1,TRBJ2-5
CASTGGTGSLNTGELFF,many,TRBV27,TRBJ2-2
CASSPVLGRHVEAFF,many,TRBV28,TRBJ1-1
CASSSRLNEKLFF,many,TRBV12-3/TRBV12-4,TRBJ1-4
CASSSGTGATGELFF,medium-sized,TRBV5-1,TRBJ2-2
CASSLGGTSNEQFF,many,TRBV12-3/TRBV12-4,TRBJ2-1
CASSEGQRGDTQYF,many,TRBV28,TRBJ2-3
CASSPMAVREKLFF,many,TRBV7-8,TRBJ1-4
CASSFRPPGTGELFF,many,TRBV5-1,TRBJ2-2
CSAPDREGQPQHF,many,TRBV20-1,TRBJ1-5
CASSSLANYEQYF,few,TRBV6-1,TRBJ2-7
CASSTSAGTDTQYF,many,TRBV2,TRBJ2-3
CASSPTSGSSYEQYF,few,TRBV5-4,TRBJ2-7
CASTRGGTNEKLFF,many,TRBV28,TRBJ1-4
CASSQQGANSPFF,medium-sized,TRBV28,TRBJ2-1
CASDRGQRNSPLHF,medium-sized,TRBV7-2,TRBJ1-6
CALDYRLGSGELFF,many,TRBV7-9,TRBJ2-2
CASSLGQESYEQYF,many,TRBV5-4,TRBJ2-7
CASSKLRQGTDTQYF,many,TRBV21-1,TRBJ2-3
CANTYSGNTIYF,many,TRBV12-3/TRBV12-4,TRBJ1-3
CASIYPDRVQETQYF,NA,TRBV6-6,TRBJ2-5